One sample yielded the 28 T cell receptor beta chains listed below, sequenced in a study of cytomegalovirus exposure and HLA in healthy donors. A multiplex PCR was run with 60 Vbeta primers and 13 Jbeta primers. Sequenced by immunoSEQ multiplex PCR; TCRdb stores in-frame clones only, minus some. Seen here are about 98,000 clones, 55% to 75% observed once, and the top ten hold 2% to 3%. The specimen sequenced was PBMCs. These receptors came from a man aged 50-59 years in good health and CMV-seronegative.

The genes are TRBV9 and TRBJ2-7, with 8 nucleotides matching TRBD1. Looked up from germline, CDR1 is SGDLS and CDR2 is YYNGEE. Losses at the gene ends were 3 bases for V and 2 bases for J; bases not matched to a gene: 4. This CDR3 is 14 amino acids long. CDR3 coding DNA: TGTGCCAGCAGCGCAGGGGGCGACCCCTACGAGCAGTACTTC. Translation gives CASSAGGDPYEQYF.

The chain carries TRBV10-2 and TRBJ2-7, with 8 positions matching TRBD2. With 8 bases clipped from V and 5 bases from J, the junction kept 8 bases outside the gene matches. From germline, CDR1 is WSHSY and CDR2 SAAADI. The CDR3 is made up of 13 amino acids. CDR3 residues: CASGSGSKNEQYF. For the CDR3, the DNA is TGCGCCAGCGGAAGCGGGAGTAAAAACGAGCAGTACTTC.

V and J are TRBV2 and TRBJ2-2; no clear D gene. The CDR3 is made up of 14 amino acids. Germline values: CDR1 SNHLY, CDR2 FYNNEI. Deletions cut 6 bases from V and 5 bases from J, with 13 bases between. The CDR3 here is CASRFQQQTGELFF. The CDR3 nucleotides read TGTGCCAGCAGGTTCCAACAGCAAACCGGGGAGCTGTTTTTT.

V gene TRBV5-4 combines with J gene TRBJ1-2; 8 bases map to TRBD1. The germline CDR1 and CDR2 sequences are SGHNT and YYREEE (reference sequence). Trimming took 6 bases from V and 7 from J; bases not matched to a gene: 14. This CDR3 has 15 residues. The CDR3 coding sequence is TGTGCCAGCAACAGACTGACAGGGGAACTAAGTGGCTACACCTTC. Its protein product is CASNRLTGELSGYTF.

The rearrangement uses TRBV2 and TRBJ1-5, with D perhaps matching TRBD1 (5 bases). V lost 0 bases and J lost 5, with 11 bases in between. In germline, CDR1 is SNHLY, CDR2 FYNNEI. CDR3 length equals 15 residues. The CDR3 protein is CASSEAWEQDQPQHF. The DNA of the CDR3 is TGTGCCAGCAGTGAAGCGTGGGAACAGGATCAGCCCCAGCATTTT.

The CDR3 reads CASSLDGGPRDEQYF. The CDR3 DNA reads as TGTGCCAGCAGCCTGGACGGGGGGCCTCGGGACGAGCAGTACTTC. The chain is built from TRBV7-2 and TRBJ2-7; weak D call: TRBD2 (7 bases). Trimming removed 5 bases from V and 5 bases from J, with 19 bases in between. The CDR3 consists of 15 residues. Germline V gene data show CDR1 as SGHTA and CDR2 as FQGNSA.

The genes are TRBV9 and TRBJ2-2; tentative D call: TRBD1 (6 bases). CDR1 and CDR2 from the germline V gene are SGDLS and YYNGEE. CDR3 length: 14 amino acids. V lost 0 bases and J 5 bases, leaving 8 bases between the germline ends. For the CDR3, the DNA is TGTGCCAGCAGCGTAGCAGGGGTAACCGGGGAGCTGTTTTTT. This translates into CASSVAGVTGELFF.

V is TRBV25-1 and J is TRBJ2-3; maybe TRBD1 (6 bases). The germline CDR1 and CDR2 sequences are MGHDK and SYGVNS. V lost 3 bases and J 1 base, leaving 17 bases between the germline ends. The CDR3 is made up of 17 amino acids. The DNA for the CDR3 is TGTGCCAGCAGTGACCCACCCGGGGCAGGGGGCACAGATACGCAGTATTTT. Protein sequence: CASSDPPGAGGTDTQYF.

The chain links TRBV15 to TRBJ2-3; 9 bases are shared with TRBD2. Per germline, CDR1 LNHNV and CDR2 YYDKDF (reference sequence). This CDR3 contains 19 residues. The ends lost 1 base at V and 2 bases at J; junction bases unmatched: 13. DNA for the CDR3: TGTGCCACCAGCAGAGGAAATTGGCGGGAGGGCCTCACCACAGATACGCAGTATTTT. This encodes CATSRGNWREGLTTDTQYF.

The rearrangement links TRBV29-1 to TRBJ1-2; 9 bases are shared with TRBD1. The length of the CDR3 is 12 residues. Unmatched junction bases numbered 6, after V lost 5 bases and J lost 8 bases. From germline, CDR1 is SQVTM and CDR2 ANQGSEA. The chain's CDR3 is CSVQGQGNGYTF. In nucleotides, the CDR3 is TGCAGCGTTCAGGGACAGGGAAACGGCTACACCTTC. The entire variable domain, with the rest obtained from reference TRBV29-1 and TRBJ1-2, is as follows: SAVISQKPSRDICQRGTSLTIQCQVDSQVTMMFWYRQQPGQSLTLIATANQGSEATYESGFVIDKFPISRPNLTFSTLTVSNMSPEDSSIYLCSVQGQGNGYTFGSGTRLTVV.

This chain connects TRBV14 to TRBJ2-7, with D possibly being TRBD1 (7 bases). Germline CDR1 and CDR2: SGHDN and FVKESK. This CDR3 contains 17 residues. V shed 4 bases and J shed 0 bases, with 19 bases lying between them. The CDR3 protein is CASSPLLWGDSSYEQYF. Here the CDR3 DNA reads TGTGCCAGCAGCCCGCTCCTTTGGGGGGACAGCTCCTACGAGCAGTACTTC.

The chain combines TRBV2 with TRBJ1-5, with TRBD1 matching over 8 bases. V was pared by 6 bases and J by 4 bases, with 5 bases of the junction left unmatched. CDR3 size: 14 residues. Germline V CDR1 and CDR2: SNHLY, FYNNEI. This CDR3 reads CASSNTGGNQPQHF. The CDR3 DNA reads TGTGCCAGCAGCAACACAGGGGGTAATCAGCCCCAGCATTTT.

The J gene is TRBJ2-7, the V gene TRBV15, with TRBD1 matching over 9 bases. CDR1 and CDR2 (germline): LNHNV, YYDKDF (reference sequence). This CDR3 has 14 amino acids. V dropped 5 bases and J dropped 7; count of bases not matched to a gene: 9. The CDR3 DNA is TGTGCCACCAGCCGAGCGACAGGGGGTGGGGAGCAGTACTTC. This sequence encodes CATSRATGGGEQYF. The whole variable domain, filled in from reference TRBV15 and TRBJ2-7, reads DAMVIQNPRYQVTQFGKPVTLSCSQTLNHNVMYWYQQKSSQAPKLLFHYYDKDFNNEADTPDNFQSRRPNTSFCFLDIRSPGLGDTAMYLCATSRATGGGEQYFGPGTRLTVT.

The chain couples TRBV6-5 to TRBJ2-7; D call uncertain. The V end lost 5 bases, the J end lost 7 bases, and 15 bases lay between the germline ends. CDR3 length: 13 amino acids. Germline V gene sequence: CDR1 MNHEY, CDR2 SVGAGI. The CDR3 sequence: CASSEALRWEQYF. The DNA of the CDR3 is TGTGCCAGCAGTGAAGCTCTACGGTGGGAGCAGTACTTC.

This clone was counted a few times. The rearrangement joins TRBV6-1 to TRBJ2-2; the match to TRBD1 covers 8 bases. The CDR3 spans 13 residues. Trimming removed 7 bases from V and 5 bases from J; junction bases left unmatched: 3. Germline lookup yields CDR1 MNHNS and CDR2 SASEGT. This CDR3 is CASTGGLTGELFF. CDR3 DNA: TGTGCCAGCACAGGGGGCTTGACCGGGGAGCTGTTTTTT.

The chain uses TRBV9 and TRBJ1-2; no firm D call. The V and J ends lost 0 bases and 2 bases respectively, with 8 bases between them. The germline gives CDR1 SGDLS, CDR2 YYNGEE. This CDR3 spans 14 amino acids. CDR3 sequence reads: CASSVGWANYGYTF. CDR3 in DNA: TGTGCCAGCAGCGTAGGTTGGGCAAACTATGGCTACACCTTC.

The CDR3: CSVQLASGEQYF. The CDR3 nucleotides read TGCAGCGTTCAACTAGCATCAGGCGAGCAGTACTTC. This chain uses TRBV29-1 with TRBJ2-7; weak D call: TRBD2 (6 bases). V lost 5 bases and J 6 bases, leaving 14 bases between the germline ends. Germline V CDR1 and CDR2: SQVTM, ANQGSEA. The CDR3 contains 12 residues.

The chain uses TRBV27 and TRBJ2-7; 12 bases are a match to TRBD2. The J segment lost 3 bases and the V segment lost 5 bases, leaving 11 bases of the junction unmatched. This CDR3 is built from 17 residues. CDR1 MNHEY and CDR2 SMNVEV come from the germline V gene (reference sequence). The CDR3 sequence: CASSPRLAGASGYEQYF. CDR3 nucleotide sequence: TGTGCCAGCAGTCCCAGACTAGCGGGAGCCAGCGGCTACGAGCAGTACTTC.

This clone was seen a handful of times. The chain uses TRBV5-1 and TRBJ1-2; 8 bases line up with TRBD1. The CDR3 is 15 residues long. Trimming at V came to 1 base and at J to 8 bases, leaving 10 bases not matched to a gene. The germline CDR1 and CDR2 sequences are SGHRS and YFSETQ. The CDR3 DNA is TGCGCCAGCAGCTTGACTCCAGGGGGCGAAAGGGGCTACACCTTC. This translates into CASSLTPGGERGYTF.

There are a few counts of this clone. This sequence joins TRBV15 and TRBJ1-3; possibly TRBD1 for D (5 bases). The CDR3 runs 16 residues. V lost 0 bases, J lost 4 bases, and 13 bases lay in between. In germline, CDR1 is LNHNV, CDR2 YYDKDF (reference sequence). The CDR3 region is CATSRDRKGSGNTIYF. The CDR3 coding sequence is TGTGCCACCAGCAGAGATCGGAAGGGGTCCGGAAACACCATATATTTT.

The chain uses TRBV7-2 and TRBJ1-2; D gene ambiguous. CDR1 and CDR2 from the germline V gene are SGHTA and FQGNSA. Trimming left V 0 bases short and J 4 bases short, with 9 bases between. The CDR3 is 14 residues long. CDR3 sequence: CASSLALSSYGYTF. CDR3 coding DNA: TGTGCCAGCAGCTTAGCGCTTAGCAGCTATGGCTACACCTTC.

This clone appeared a few times. This rearrangement joins TRBV2 to TRBJ2-5; a possible D gene is TRBD2 (6 bases). Matching the DNA end better, TRBJ2-7 makes the J call doubtful. The CDR3 covers 15 residues. The V gene's germline CDR1 is SNHLY and CDR2 FYNNEI. CDR3 nucleotide sequence: TGTGCGAGCGCCCAGAGCCTAGCGCGATCCTACGAGCAGTACTTC. It translates to CASAQSLARSYEQYF.

The table lists this clone with a few counts. J is TRBJ2-3 and V is TRBV30; 7 bases map to TRBD2. V lost 7 bases, J lost 4 bases, and 8 bases stayed unmatched. The CDR3 is made up of 13 amino acids. Germline CDR1 is GTSNPN and CDR2 is SVGIG (reference sequence). CDR3: CAFSGQVADTQYF. The CDR3 DNA reads as TGTGCCTTTAGCGGGCAAGTTGCAGATACGCAGTATTTT.

J is TRBJ2-7 and V is TRBV5-1, with 13 bases identical to TRBD2. The CDR3 has 16 residues. Germline V CDR1 and CDR2: SGHRS, YFSETQ. Germline trimming cut 5 bases from V and 2 bases from J; bases unmatched to any gene: 7. CDR3 protein: CASSEQTSGRTYEQYF. The CDR3 DNA follows: TGCGCCAGCAGTGAGCAGACTAGCGGGAGGACCTACGAGCAGTACTTC.

The rearrangement links TRBV7-9 to TRBJ2-1; TRBD2 matches at 10 bases. Unmatched junction bases numbered 5, after V lost 5 bases and J lost 4 bases. CDR1 and CDR2 (germline): SEHNR, FQNEAQ (reference sequence). The length of the CDR3 is 15 residues. The CDR3 sequence: CASSASGGGYNEQFF. DNA for the CDR3: TGTGCCAGCAGCGCCAGCGGGGGGGGTTACAATGAGCAGTTCTTC.

As for this clone: One junction end disagrees with the germline gene, perhaps due to a read error. The chain is built from TRBV6-5 and TRBJ2-7; 7 bases line up with TRBD1. Germline V gene data show CDR1 as MNHEY and CDR2 as SVGAGI. This CDR3 region has 12 residues. CDR3 region: CASSSPTGRQGF. CDR3 in DNA: TGTGCCAGCAGTTCCCCGACCGGAAGACAGGGTTTC.

The V and J genes are TRBV28 and TRBJ2-2; TRBD1 aligns across 9 bases. The CDR3 contains 14 residues. Germline trimming cut 5 bases from V and 4 bases from J; bases unmatched to any gene: 2. Per the germline V gene, CDR1 is MDHEN and CDR2 is SYDVKM. DNA for the CDR3: TGTGCCAGCAGTGAGACAGGGGGCACCGGGGAGCTGTTTTTT. Translated: CASSETGGTGELFF.

The chain has TRBV4-1 and TRBJ2-5; D possibly corresponds to TRBD2 (6 bases). The germline V and J ends were trimmed by 3 bases and 5 bases, with 13 bases remaining between them. The CDR3 contains 14 residues. The germline CDR1 and CDR2 sequences are MGHRA and YSYEKL. This chain's CDR3 is CASSHTRGEETQYF. CDR3 DNA: TGCGCCAGCAGCCACACCCGCGGGGAGGAGACCCAGTACTTC.